This TCR beta chain emerged from a study of vaccination effects on CD4 cells after COVID-19. Prior to sequencing, the ViraFEST assay stimulated PBMC with viral peptide pools, which expanded the antigen-specific CD4+ T cells. An approximately nine-day culture period preceded the isolation of CD4+ T cells. Vaccinated recipients, who were negative for nucleocapsid antibodies, had no history of SARS-CoV-2 infection. General study findings and limits: Clones induced by infection and by vaccine showed marked clonal contraction late after vaccination.

As to this clone: Antigen specificity is unknown.

CDR3 length: 16 amino acids. Germline V gene data show CDR1 as LGHNT and CDR2 as FRNRAP. Trimming removed 9 bases at V and 3 bases at J, with 24 bases between. The protocol was immunoSEQ multiplex PCR, while the TCRdb copy is restricted to in-frame clones and leaves out a portion. The sample contains about 34,000 clones, around 78% of which appear only once. The V and J genes are TRBV12-5 and TRBJ2-7; possibly TRBD1 or TRBD2 for D (5 bases each). This sample comprised CD4+ T cells from PBMCs cultured with HCoV-OC43 spike peptides, obtained before COVID-19 vaccination. Subset noted: HCoV-OC43 spike overlapping peptide pool stimulation. This TCR derives from a human donor who received a COVID-19 vaccine. The CDR3 DNA follows: TGTGCTAGCTCTATATCCCGAGGGTTAAGGGGCTACGAGCAGTACTTC. This translates into CASSISRGLRGYEQYF.